This T cell receptor beta chain was sequenced in a study of response to subunit inactivated influenza vaccine. TCRdb reprocessed the RT-PCR reads with MiXCR, giving one entry per CDR3 protein. The sample gives more than 500,000 distinct CDR3 sequences, approximately 10% of which show up once; approximately 11% is in the top ten. Points on this clonotype: The antigen is undetermined.

Whole-study results and caveats: Each seasonal influenza vaccination, the authors suggested, recruits few new T cells.

The CDR3 contains 14 residues. The germline V gene encodes CDR1 DFQATT and CDR2 SNEGSKA (reference sequence). V was pared by 6 bases and J by 7 bases, with 11 bases of the junction left unmatched. These same records also appear under a second study, on T cells expressing NK-cell markers. From that report: The TCR beta cDNA came from 5'RACE template switching with UMIs. In several experiments, sorting was confined to alpha-beta TCR T cells through use of an anti-gamma-delta TCR antibody. CD8+ T cells in 5 to 7 donors included dominant NKG2C+ clonotypes at roughly 1.0-7.0%.

This specimen was PBMCs from blood, taken on the day of vaccination. The V and J genes are TRBV20-1 and TRBJ1-4, with 7 nucleotides matching TRBD1. The receptor was derived from a man in his fifties who received an inactivated influenza vaccine. The CDR3 nucleotides read TGCAGTGCCGATTCCAGGGGGTTGGGTGAAAAACTGTTTTTT. Translated: CSADSRGLGEKLFF.